The source of this TCR beta chain is a study of blood T cell repertoires in COVID-19. The CDR3 loop spans 12 amino acids. V was pared by 5 bases and J by 5 bases, with 2 bases of the junction left unmatched. CDR1 SQVTM and CDR2 ANQGSEA come from the germline V gene. The assay was immunoSEQ multiplex PCR, and TCRdb's table has in-frame clones only and misses some. The data hold 70,000 or so clones, with 60% to 85% observed a single time. The TCR comes from a man in his 70s with acute or convalescent COVID-19. The sample was peripheral blood. The genes are TRBV29-1 and TRBJ2-3; TRBD2 matches at 9 bases. The CDR3 loop is CSVSLAGDTQYF. The CDR3 coding sequence is TGCAGCGTTTCACTAGCGGGAGATACGCAGTATTTT.